The T cell receptor beta chain under discussion was sequenced for a study of CD8 T cells in ankylosing spondylitis. This clonotype has a count of ten or more. The antigen remains undetermined. Library preparation for TCR beta used quantitative 5'-RACE with molecular barcodes. TCRdb itself ran the 5' RACE reads through MiXCR, one entry per CDR3 protein. The repertoire holds some 450,000 distinct CDR3 sequences, with under 20% as singletons. This CDR3 has 17 residues. Germline V lookup: CDR1 SGHTA, CDR2 FQGNSA. Trimming pared 2 bases from V and 0 bases from J, leaving 11 bases between. General study results and limits: Ankylosing spondylitis blood seemed to carry a telltale TCR beta motif made of roughly 8 highly homologous variants. The authors reported significant enrichment of disease-linked clones in matched ankylosing spondylitis synovial fluid. Before this, some motif variants had been reported in reactive arthritis synovial fluid and blood. With a CD8+ phenotype, disease-linked clones were relatively rare in peripheral blood.

The chain joins TRBV7-2 to TRBJ2-6; D perhaps matches TRBD2 (6 bases). Sequencing was carried out using blood, either unsorted or a sorted T cell fraction (not recorded which). The receptor was derived from a male donor with ankylosing spondylitis. DNA for the CDR3: TGTGCCAGCAGCTTAAAATACGGGAGCTCTGGGGCCAACGTCCTGACTTTC. Its protein product is CASSLKYGSSGANVLTF.